Listed here is a single TCR beta chain. Its antigen is unidentified. This sample was taken from a study of cytomegalovirus exposure and HLA in healthy donors. Points from the study as a whole: Cytomegalovirus association was assigned to about 150 TCR beta chains. According to reports, the classifier identified cytomegalovirus status with high specificity and sensitivity.

Losses at the gene ends were 8 bases for V and 6 bases for J; bases not matched to a gene: 5. Germline CDR1 MDHEN, CDR2 SYDVKM. The CDR3 is 12 residues long. Only in-frame clones appear in the TCRdb table, and some are missing; sequencing was by immunoSEQ multiplex PCR. Of about 170,000 clones listed, about 90% are singletons. The sample comprised PBMCs. The chain links TRBV28 to TRBJ2-3; 7 bases match TRBD2. This clonotype was sampled from a woman in her thirties in good health and CMV-seronegative. CDR3 loop: CASSSGGDTQYF. In DNA, the CDR3 is TGTGCCAGCTCTAGCGGTGGGGATACGCAGTATTTT. The variable domain in full, completed from reference TRBV28 and TRBJ2-3, reads DVKVTQSSRYLVKRTGEKVFLECVQDMDHENMFWYRQDPGLGLRLIYFSYDVKMKEKGDIPEGYSVSREKKERFSLILESASTNQTSMYLCASSSGGDTQYFGPGTRLTVL.